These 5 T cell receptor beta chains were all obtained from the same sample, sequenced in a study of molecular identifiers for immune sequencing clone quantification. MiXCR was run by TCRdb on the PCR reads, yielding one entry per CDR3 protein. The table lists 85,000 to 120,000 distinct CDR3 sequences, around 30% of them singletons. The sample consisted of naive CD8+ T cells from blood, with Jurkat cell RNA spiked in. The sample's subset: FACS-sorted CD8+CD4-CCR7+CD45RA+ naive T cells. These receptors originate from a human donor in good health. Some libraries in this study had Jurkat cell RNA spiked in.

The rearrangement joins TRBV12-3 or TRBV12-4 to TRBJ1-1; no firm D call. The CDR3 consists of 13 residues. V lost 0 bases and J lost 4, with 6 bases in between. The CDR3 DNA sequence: TGTGCCAGCAGTTTAGCCTGGGTCACTGAAGCTTTCTTT. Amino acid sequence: CASSLAWVTEAFF.

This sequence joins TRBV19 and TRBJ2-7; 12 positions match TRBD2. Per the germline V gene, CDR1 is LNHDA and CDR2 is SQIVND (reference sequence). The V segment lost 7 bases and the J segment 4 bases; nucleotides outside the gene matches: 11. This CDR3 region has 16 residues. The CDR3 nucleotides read TGTGCCAGTACCTCCGGGACTAGCGGGCCAGGGTACGAGCAGTACTTC. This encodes CASTSGTSGPGYEQYF.

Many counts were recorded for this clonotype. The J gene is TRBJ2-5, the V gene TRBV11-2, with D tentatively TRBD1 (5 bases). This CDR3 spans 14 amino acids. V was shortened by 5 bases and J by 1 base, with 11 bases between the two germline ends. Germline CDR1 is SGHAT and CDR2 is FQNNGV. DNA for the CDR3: TGTGCCAGCAGCCAAGGGGCTAGCCAAGAGACCCAGTACTTC. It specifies CASSQGASQETQYF.

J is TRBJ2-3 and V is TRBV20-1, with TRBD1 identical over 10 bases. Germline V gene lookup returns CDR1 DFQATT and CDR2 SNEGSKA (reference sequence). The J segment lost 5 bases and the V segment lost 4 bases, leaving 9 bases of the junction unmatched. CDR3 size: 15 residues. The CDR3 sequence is CSAIRDRGDGDTQYF. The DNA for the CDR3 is TGCAGTGCTATCCGGGACAGGGGAGATGGAGATACGCAGTATTTT.

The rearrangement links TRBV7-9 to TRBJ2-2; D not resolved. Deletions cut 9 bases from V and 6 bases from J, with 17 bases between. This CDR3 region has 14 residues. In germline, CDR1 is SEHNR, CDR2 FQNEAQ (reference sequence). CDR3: CASRLGTRAGELFF. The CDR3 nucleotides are TGTGCCAGTCGATTAGGAACAAGGGCCGGGGAGCTGTTTTTT.